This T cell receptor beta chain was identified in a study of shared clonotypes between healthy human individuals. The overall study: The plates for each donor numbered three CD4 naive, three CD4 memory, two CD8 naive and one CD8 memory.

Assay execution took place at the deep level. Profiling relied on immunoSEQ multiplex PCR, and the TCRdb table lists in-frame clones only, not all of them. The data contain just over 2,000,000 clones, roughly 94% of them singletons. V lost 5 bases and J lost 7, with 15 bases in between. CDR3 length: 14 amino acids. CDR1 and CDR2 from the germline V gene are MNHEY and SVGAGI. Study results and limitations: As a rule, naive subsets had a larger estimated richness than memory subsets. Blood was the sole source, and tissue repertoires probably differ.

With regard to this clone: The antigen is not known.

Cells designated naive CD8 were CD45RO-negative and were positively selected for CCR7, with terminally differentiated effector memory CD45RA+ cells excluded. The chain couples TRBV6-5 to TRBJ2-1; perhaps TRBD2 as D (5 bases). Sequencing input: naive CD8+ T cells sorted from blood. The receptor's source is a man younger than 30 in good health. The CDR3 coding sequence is TGTGCCAGCAGTGGACTTAGTGCGGGTAATGAGCAGTTCTTC. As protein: CASSGLSAGNEQFF.